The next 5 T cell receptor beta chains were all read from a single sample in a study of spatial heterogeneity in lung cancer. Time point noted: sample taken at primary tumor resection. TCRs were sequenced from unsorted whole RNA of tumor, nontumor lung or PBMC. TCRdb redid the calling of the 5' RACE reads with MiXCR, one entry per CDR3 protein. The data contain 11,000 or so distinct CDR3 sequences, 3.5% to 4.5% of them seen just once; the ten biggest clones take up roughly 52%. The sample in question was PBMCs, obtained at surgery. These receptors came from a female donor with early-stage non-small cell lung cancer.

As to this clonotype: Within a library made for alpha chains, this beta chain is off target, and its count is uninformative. CDR3 loop: CASSLDTGGNTEAFF. CDR3 nucleotides: TGTGCCAGCAGCTTGGATACAGGGGGAAACACTGAAGCTTTCTTT. The chain is built from TRBV7-8 and TRBJ1-1, with TRBD1 matching 8 bases. CDR1 SGHVS and CDR2 FQNEAQ come from the germline V gene. This CDR3 is 15 amino acids long. Trimming at V came to 3 bases and at J to 2 bases, leaving 5 bases not matched to a gene.

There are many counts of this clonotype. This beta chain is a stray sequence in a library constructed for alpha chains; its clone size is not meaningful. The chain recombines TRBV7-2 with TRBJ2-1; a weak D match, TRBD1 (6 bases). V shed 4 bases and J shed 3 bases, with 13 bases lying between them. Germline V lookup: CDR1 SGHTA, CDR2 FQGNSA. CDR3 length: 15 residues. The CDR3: CASSSTGTNYNEQFF. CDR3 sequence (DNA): TGTGCCAGCAGCTCCACCGGGACAAACTACAATGAGCAGTTCTTC.

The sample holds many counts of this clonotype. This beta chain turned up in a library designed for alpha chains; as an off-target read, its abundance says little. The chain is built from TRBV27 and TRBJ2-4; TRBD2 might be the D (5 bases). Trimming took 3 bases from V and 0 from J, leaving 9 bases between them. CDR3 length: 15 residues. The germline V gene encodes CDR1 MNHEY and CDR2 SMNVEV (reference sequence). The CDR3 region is CASSFSGEAKNIQYF. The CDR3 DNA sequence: TGTGCCAGCAGTTTCTCCGGGGAAGCCAAAAACATTCAGTACTTC.

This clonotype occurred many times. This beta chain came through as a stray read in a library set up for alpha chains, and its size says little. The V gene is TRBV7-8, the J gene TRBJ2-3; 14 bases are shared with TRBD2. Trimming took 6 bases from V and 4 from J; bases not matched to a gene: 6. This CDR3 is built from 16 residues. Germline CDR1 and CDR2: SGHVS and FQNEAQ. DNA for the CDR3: TGTGCCAGCAGGAGGACTAGCGGGGGGTCATCAGATACGCAGTATTTT. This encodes CASRRTSGGSSDTQYF. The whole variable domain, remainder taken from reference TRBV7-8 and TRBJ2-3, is GAGVSQSPRYKVAKRGQDVALRCDPISGHVSLFWYQQALGQGPEFLTYFQNEAQLDKSGLPSDRFFAERPEGSVSTLKIQRTQQEDSAVYLCASRRTSGGSSDTQYFGPGTRLTVL.

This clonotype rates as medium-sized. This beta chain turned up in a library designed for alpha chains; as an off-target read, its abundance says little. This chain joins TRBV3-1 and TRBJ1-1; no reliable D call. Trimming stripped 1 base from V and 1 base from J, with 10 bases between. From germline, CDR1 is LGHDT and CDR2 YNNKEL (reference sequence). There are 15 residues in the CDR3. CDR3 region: CASSQGLGRNTEAFF. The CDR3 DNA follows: TGTGCCAGCAGCCAAGGACTAGGCCGGAACACTGAAGCTTTCTTT.